The T cell receptor beta chain under discussion was sequenced for a study of T cell repertoires in cytomegalovirus infection. The overall study: In public TCR beta signatures, there were indications of both CMV infection and matching HLA type.

Via MiXCR, TCRdb re-called the reads, giving one row per CDR3 protein. Of 340,000 or so distinct CDR3 sequences in the sample, 25% were seen once. This clonotype was observed a few times. The target antigen is unknown. Study-wide results and caveats: The study found HLA-C-restricted CMV-specific TCR beta clonotypes dominating the ex vivo response.

Germline values: CDR1 LNHNV, CDR2 YYDKDF (reference sequence). This CDR3 is 16 amino acids long. V dropped 4 bases and J dropped 3; count of bases not matched to a gene: 6. The starting material was cultured PBMCs, obtained from culture after CMV antigen stimulation. The chain is built from TRBV15 and TRBJ2-1, with TRBD2 matching 10 bases. The source of this sequence is a human donor in good health (CMV status not recorded). Some clones in this sample may be carry-over from other donors' samples. The chain's CDR3 is CATSTELAGNYNEQFF. In nucleotides, the CDR3 is TGTGCCACCAGCACCGAACTAGCGGGGAACTACAATGAGCAGTTCTTC.